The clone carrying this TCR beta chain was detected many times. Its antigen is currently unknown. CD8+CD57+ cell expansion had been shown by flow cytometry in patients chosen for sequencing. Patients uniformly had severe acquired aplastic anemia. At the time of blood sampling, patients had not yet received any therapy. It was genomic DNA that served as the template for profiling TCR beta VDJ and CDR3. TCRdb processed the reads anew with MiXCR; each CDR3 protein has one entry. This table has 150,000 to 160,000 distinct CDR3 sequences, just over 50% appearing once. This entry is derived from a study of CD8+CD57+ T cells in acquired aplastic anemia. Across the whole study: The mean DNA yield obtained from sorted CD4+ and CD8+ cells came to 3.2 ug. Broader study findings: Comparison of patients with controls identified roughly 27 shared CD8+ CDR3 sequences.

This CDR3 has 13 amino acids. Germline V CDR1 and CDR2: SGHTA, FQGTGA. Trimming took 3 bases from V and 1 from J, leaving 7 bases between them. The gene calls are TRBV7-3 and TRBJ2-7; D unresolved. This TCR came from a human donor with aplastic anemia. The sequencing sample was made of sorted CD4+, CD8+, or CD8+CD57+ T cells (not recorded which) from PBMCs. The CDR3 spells CASSFGSSYEQYF. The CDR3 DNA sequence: TGTGCCAGCAGCTTCGGAAGTTCCTACGAGCAGTACTTC.